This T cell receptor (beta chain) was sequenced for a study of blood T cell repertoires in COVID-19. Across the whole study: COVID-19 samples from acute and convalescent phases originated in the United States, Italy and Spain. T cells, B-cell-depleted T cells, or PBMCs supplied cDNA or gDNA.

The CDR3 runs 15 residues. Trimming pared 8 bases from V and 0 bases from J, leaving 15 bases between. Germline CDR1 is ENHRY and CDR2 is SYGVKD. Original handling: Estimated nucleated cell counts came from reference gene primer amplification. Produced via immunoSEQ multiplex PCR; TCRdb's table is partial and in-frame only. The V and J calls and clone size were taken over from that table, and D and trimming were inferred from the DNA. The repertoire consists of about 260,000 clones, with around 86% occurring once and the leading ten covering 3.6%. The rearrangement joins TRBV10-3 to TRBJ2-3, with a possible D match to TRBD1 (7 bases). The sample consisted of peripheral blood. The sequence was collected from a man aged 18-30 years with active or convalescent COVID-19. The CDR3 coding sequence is TGTGCCATCGGGGGGACAGTAGAGAGCACAGATACGCAGTATTTT. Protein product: CAIGGTVESTDTQYF.